This T cell receptor (beta chain) was sequenced for a study of T cells in Graves' hyperthyroidism and ophthalmopathy. CDR1 SGHTA and CDR2 FQGNSA come from the germline V gene. There are 16 residues in the CDR3. The V end lost 2 bases, the J end lost 1 base, and 14 bases lay between the germline ends. Template material for amplifying TCR beta CDR3 regions consisted of RNA transcripts. Initially, a first-round RT-PCR of the TCR CDR3 employed the HTBI primer set. TCRdb independently ran MiXCR on the multiplex PCR reads; one entry per CDR3 protein. Of hundreds of thousands of distinct CDR3 sequences in the sample, 38% are singletons; the top ten hold more than 7%. About this clonotype: As yet, its antigen is unknown.

Absent ophthalmopathy progression within 18 months defined stable Graves' hyperthyroidism. Notes on the study in general: With a median lead of roughly 6.2 months before onset, the model predicted ophthalmopathy. Most clonotypes expanded in the thyroid (above 0.001) were also present in blood.

This rearrangement joins TRBV7-2 to TRBJ1-1; TRBD1 is a possible D gene (5 bases). The clonotype was recovered from a man aged 18 to 29 with Graves' hyperthyroidism. Specimen: blood. The CDR3 region has the DNA TGTGCCAGCAGCTTATACGGGAGGCAGGGGAACACTGAAGCTTTCTTT. Translating it yields CASSLYGRQGNTEAFF.